This TCR beta chain is from a study of T-cell reconstitution after alpha-beta-depleted transplantation in children. The library targeted TCRbeta and was prepared with unique molecular identifiers. TCRdb processed the PCR reads anew with MiXCR; each CDR3 protein has one entry. The sample yields around 800,000 distinct CDR3 sequences, approximately 15% seen once. The CDR3 loop spans 13 amino acids. Trimming left V 3 bases short and J 2 bases short, with 5 bases between. Sample: PBMCs, mostly from graft donor cells, taken 360 days after TCRalphabeta/CD19-depleted stem cell transplant. The chain combines TRBV12-3 or TRBV12-4 with TRBJ2-1; D gene unclear. The receptor was isolated from a male patient younger than 18 who had a stem cell transplant for acute lymphoblastic leukemia, so the T cells may come from the graft donor. The DNA of the CDR3 is TGTGCCAGCAGTTTTTTCGCCTACAATGAGCAGTTCTTC. The encoded protein is CASSFFAYNEQFF.